The 5 T cell receptor beta chains listed next were all sequenced from one sample in a study of blood T cell repertoires in COVID-19. The method was immunoSEQ multiplex PCR; TCRdb's version includes in-frame clones alone and lacks a portion of them. The sample has roughly 250,000 clones, around 84% seen once. The sequenced sample consisted of PBMCs or T cells enriched from blood (not recorded which). Every receptor here comes from a woman aged 50 to 65 who had recovered from COVID-19.

This chain connects TRBV15 to TRBJ2-1; possible D gene TRBD2, 6 bases. The CDR3 contains 15 residues. The V and J ends lost 8 bases and 6 bases respectively, with 20 bases between them. Per germline, CDR1 LNHNV and CDR2 YYDKDF (reference sequence). The CDR3 DNA reads as TGTGCCACCCGGATGGCGGGAAACACTTTCAATGAGCAGTTCTTC. It translates to CATRMAGNTFNEQFF.

This clone was recorded only once. The chain uses TRBV19 and TRBJ2-1; 11 nucleotides agree with TRBD2. The CDR3 has 15 residues. The trim removed 3 bases at V and 7 bases at J, leaving 5 bases unmatched. The V gene's germline CDR1 is LNHDA and CDR2 SQIVND (reference sequence). The CDR3 loop is CASSIVAGGWNEQFF. In DNA, the CDR3 is TGTGCCAGTAGTATCGTAGCGGGAGGGTGGAATGAGCAGTTCTTC. The variable domain in full, with the rest retrieved from reference TRBV19 and TRBJ2-1, is DGGITQSPKYLFRKEGQNVTLSCEQNLNHDAMYWYRQDPGQGLRLIYYSQIVNDFQKGDIAEGYSVSREKKESFPLTVTSAQKNPTAFYLCASSIVAGGWNEQFFGPGTRLTVL.

This clone has only a few counts. The chain links TRBV9 to TRBJ2-3; TRBD2 matches 8 bases. CDR1 is SGDLS and CDR2 is YYNGEE in the germline V gene. The CDR3 covers 17 residues. Unmatched junction bases numbered 7, after V lost 0 bases and J lost 1 base. The CDR3 coding sequence is TGTGCCAGCAGCGTAGCTGGCGGGAGGACCGGCACAGATACGCAGTATTTT. Translating gives CASSVAGGRTGTDTQYF.

About this clone: This same CDR3 is encoded by further DNA sequences in the sample. The chain combines TRBV18 with TRBJ2-7, with 8 bases identical to TRBD1. Germline-derived CDR1 and CDR2 are KGHSH and LQKENI. The ends lost 3 bases at V and 6 bases at J; junction bases unmatched: 4. This CDR3 comprises 13 residues. CDR3 region: CASSPGQGGEQYF. As DNA, the CDR3 is TGTGCCAGCTCACCCGGACAGGGCGGCGAGCAGTACTTC.

This clone turned up a few times. The chain has TRBV18 and TRBJ1-5, with a weak D call TRBD1 (5 bases). This CDR3 spans 13 amino acids. V was pared by 6 bases and J by 5 bases, with 11 bases between. Germline V gives CDR1 KGHSH, CDR2 LQKENI. The CDR3 bases are TGTGCCAGCTCGTCTCAGGGTGATCAGCCCCAGCATTTT. It yields the protein CASSSQGDQPQHF.